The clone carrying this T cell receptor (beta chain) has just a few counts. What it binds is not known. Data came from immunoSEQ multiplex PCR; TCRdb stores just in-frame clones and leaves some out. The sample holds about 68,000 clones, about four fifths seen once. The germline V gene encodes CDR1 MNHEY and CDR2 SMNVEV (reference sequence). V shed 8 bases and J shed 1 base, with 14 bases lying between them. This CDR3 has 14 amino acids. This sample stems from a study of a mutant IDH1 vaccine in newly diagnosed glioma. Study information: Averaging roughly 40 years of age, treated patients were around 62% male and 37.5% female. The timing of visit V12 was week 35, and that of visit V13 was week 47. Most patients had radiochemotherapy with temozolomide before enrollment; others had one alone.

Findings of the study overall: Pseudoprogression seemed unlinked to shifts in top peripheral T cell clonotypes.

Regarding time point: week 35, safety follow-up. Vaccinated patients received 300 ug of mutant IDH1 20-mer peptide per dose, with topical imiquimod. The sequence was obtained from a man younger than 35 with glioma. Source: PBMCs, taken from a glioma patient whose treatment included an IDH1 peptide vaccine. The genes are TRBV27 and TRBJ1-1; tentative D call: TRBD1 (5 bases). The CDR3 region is CASSPGLWNTEAFF. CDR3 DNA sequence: TGTGCCAGCTCGCCGGGACTCTGGAACACTGAAGCTTTCTTT.